Below, 11 T cell receptor beta chains from the same sample are listed, as sequenced in a study of cytomegalovirus exposure and HLA in healthy donors. Researchers ran the PCR with 60 Vbeta and 13 Jbeta primers. Only in-frame clones appear in the TCRdb table, and some are missing; sequencing was by immunoSEQ multiplex PCR. The top ten hold 6% to 8% of the sample, which has 110,000 or so clones, 75% to 90% seen once. The specimen sequenced was PBMCs. Every receptor here comes from a man aged 30 to 45 in good health and CMV-seropositive.

The genes are TRBV6-1 and TRBJ1-2, with D possibly being TRBD1 (5 bases). Germline CDR1 is MNHNS and CDR2 is SASEGT. The CDR3 extends over 13 amino acids. Deletions cut 6 bases from V and 8 bases from J, with 16 bases between. As DNA, the CDR3 is TGTGCCAGCAGGCAAACAGGCCTTCAGGGCTACACCTTC. Its protein is CASRQTGLQGYTF.

This chain uses TRBV5-4 with TRBJ2-5; D is ambiguous. Germline assignment: CDR1 SGHNT and CDR2 YYREEE (reference sequence). V was shortened by 4 bases and J by 3 bases, with 10 bases between the two germline ends. This CDR3 region has 13 residues. The CDR3 DNA follows: TGTGCCAGCAGCCCCCACATGGAAGAGACCCAGTACTTC. It is translated as CASSPHMEETQYF. The entire variable domain, with the rest obtained from reference TRBV5-4 and TRBJ2-5, is as follows: ETGVTQSPTHLIKTRGQQVTLRCSSQSGHNTVSWYQQALGQGPQFIFQYYREEENGRGNFPPRFSGLQFPNYSSELNVNALELDDSALYLCASSPHMEETQYFGPGTRLLVL.

J is TRBJ2-5 and V is TRBV30; D is perhaps TRBD1 (7 bases). The CDR3 is 14 amino acids. Trimming left V 1 base short and J 11 bases short, with 20 bases between. Germline V gene sequence: CDR1 GTSNPN, CDR2 SVGIG (reference sequence). CDR3: CAWSGNRGTREQYF. The CDR3 DNA sequence: TGTGCCTGGAGTGGGAACAGGGGCACACGGGAGCAGTACTTC. The full variable domain, in which reference TRBV30 and TRBJ2-5 provide the parts outside the CDR3, is SQTIHQWPATLVQPVGSPLSLECTVEGTSNPNLYWYRQAAGRGLQLLFYSVGIGQISSEVPQNLSASRPQDRQFILSSKKLLLSDSGFYLCAWSGNRGTREQYFGPGTRLLVL.

The chain links TRBV27 to TRBJ2-1, with 8 bases matching TRBD2. The CDR3 has 15 amino acids. Germline CDR1 and CDR2: MNHEY and SMNVEV (reference sequence). V shed 5 bases and J 3 bases; nucleotides not matched to a gene: 6. In DNA form, the CDR3 reads TGTGCCAGCAGTCGATGGCTAGCGGGCTACAATGAGCAGTTCTTC. Amino acids: CASSRWLAGYNEQFF.

This clone was counted a single time. The chain combines TRBV6-1 with TRBJ1-5, with D uncertain. Germline lookup yields CDR1 MNHNS and CDR2 SASEGT. The CDR3 extends over 16 amino acids. V was trimmed by 2 bases and J by 1 base, leaving 12 bases between them. CDR3: CASSEQGAGSNQPQHF. CDR3 DNA sequence: TGTGCCAGCAGTGAACAAGGCGCCGGGAGCAATCAGCCCCAGCATTTT.

This clone was found a few times. The rearrangement joins TRBV7-8 to TRBJ2-3; 7 nucleotides line up with TRBD2. CDR3 size: 16 residues. Germline lookup yields CDR1 SGHVS and CDR2 FQNEAQ. The junction had 6 bases not matched to a gene; V was cut back by 3 bases and J by 0 bases. The CDR3 region has the DNA TGTGCCAGCAGCTTGTGGGGGACTACTAGCACAGATACGCAGTATTTT. Its protein is CASSLWGTTSTDTQYF.

V and J are TRBV27 and TRBJ2-1, with 12 bases identical to TRBD1. V shed 5 bases and J 9 bases; nucleotides not matched to a gene: 8. CDR1 is MNHEY, CDR2 SMNVEV, per germline (reference sequence). The CDR3 covers 15 residues. The DNA for the CDR3 is TGTGCCAGCAGTAAGGGACAGGGGGCGTTACTTGAGCAGTTCTTC. It translates to CASSKGQGALLEQFF.

This clone was counted a single time. The chain links TRBV4-1 to TRBJ2-4; TRBD1 aligns across 7 bases. This CDR3 has 20 amino acids. CDR1 and CDR2 from the germline V gene are MGHRA and YSYEKL. After removal of 1 base from V and 2 bases from J, the junction contained 17 bases not matched to a gene. The CDR3 spells CASSQGHLARQGETKNIQYF. The CDR3 nucleotides read TGCGCCAGCAGCCAAGGACATTTAGCCCGACAGGGTGAGACCAAAAACATTCAGTACTTC.

V gene TRBV9 combines with J gene TRBJ2-2; D is undetermined. Trimming took off 0 bases at V and 4 bases at J, with 4 bases between the two ends. The CDR3 is made up of 13 amino acids. Per germline, CDR1 SGDLS and CDR2 YYNGEE. The CDR3 spells CASSVGGTGELFF. As DNA, the CDR3 is TGTGCCAGCAGCGTAGGAGGCACCGGGGAGCTGTTTTTT.

J is TRBJ2-3 and V is TRBV25-1, with a tentative D call TRBD2 (5 bases). V dropped 10 bases and J dropped 5 bases, with 19 bases sitting between them. CDR3 length equals 14 residues. The germline gives CDR1 MGHDK, CDR2 SYGVNS. CDR3 region: CATALTGSGDTQYF. CDR3 bases: TGTGCCACCGCCCTGACGGGGTCCGGAGATACGCAGTATTTT. Filled out from reference TRBV25-1 and TRBJ2-3, the complete variable domain reads EADIYQTPRYLVIGTGKKITLECSQTMGHDKMYWYQQDPGMELHLIHYSYGVNSTEKGDLSSESTVSRIRTEHFPLTLESARPSHTSQYLCATALTGSGDTQYFGPGTRLTVL.

V gene TRBV7-9 combines with J gene TRBJ1-6, with D uncertain. Germline V gives CDR1 SEHNR, CDR2 FQNEAQ (reference sequence). The CDR3 has 16 residues. V gave up 5 bases and J gave up 0 bases, with 11 bases separating them. CDR3 bases: TGTGCCAGCAGCGCCACAGAGAGCTCCTATAATTCACCCCTCCACTTT. Translation gives CASSATESSYNSPLHF.